What follows describes a single T cell receptor beta chain. The antigen remains unidentified. These data are taken from a study of OX40 agonist ivuxolimab in advanced cancers. Study information: Of mixed ages from about 20 to 90 and averaging approximately 60 years, the group was around 78% male. Checkpoint inhibitors had been given previously to roughly 40% of patients.

Measured with immunoSEQ multiplex PCR; TCRdb has only the in-frame clones, and not every one. The sample contains 55,000 to 80,000 clones, about 85% of which appear only once. The CDR3 is 15 residues long. CDR1 SGHRS and CDR2 YFSETQ come from the germline V gene. Unmatched junction bases numbered 8, after V lost 3 bases and J lost 3 bases. Whole-study results and caveats: In CD8+ T cells, expanded clones were on average more numerous than in CD4+.

This sample comprised CD4+ or CD8+ T cells sorted from blood, obtained in a trial of the OX40 agonist ivuxolimab. The chain links TRBV5-1 to TRBJ2-5, with 7 bases lining up with TRBD1. The TCR comes from an adult with an advanced solid tumor such as melanoma, head and neck, liver or kidney cancer. The CDR3 DNA is TGCGCCAGCAGCTCGCAGGGACAGCGAAAAGAGACCCAGTACTTC. It translates to CASSSQGQRKETQYF.